A single sample is the source of the 24 T cell receptor beta chains below, sequenced in a study of control samples from healthy donors and cancer patients. Libraries were prepared by immunoSEQ multiplex PCR; TCRdb keeps only in-frame clonotypes and omits some of them. The sample yields fewer than 95,000 clones, about 86% seen once. The specimen was blood. The receptor source for this set is a woman in her fifties or sixties in good health.

The chain has TRBV3-1 (or the pseudogene TRBV3-2) and TRBJ1-5; unclear D gene. Trimming left V 0 bases short and J 7 bases short, with 19 bases between. Per the germline V gene, CDR1 is LGHDT and CDR2 is YNNKEL (reference sequence). The CDR3 is 17 amino acids. CDR3 loop: CASSQDPRGISGQPQHF. The DNA for the CDR3 is TGTGCCAGCAGCCAAGATCCCCGCGGGATATCAGGACAGCCCCAGCATTTT.

Concerning this clone: The junction differs from germline at one of its ends, possibly a read error. This CDR3 is also generated by other DNA sequences in the sample. The chain combines TRBV6-5 with TRBJ1-1; 9 nucleotides align to TRBD1. The germline V gene encodes CDR1 MNHEY and CDR2 SVGAGI. The CDR3 contains 14 residues. This CDR3 is CASSQTGGNTEAFF. The CDR3 nucleotides read TGTGCCAGCAGTCAGACAGGGGGAAACACTGAAGCTTTTTTT.

The chain couples TRBV7-2 to TRBJ1-1; no reliable D call. This CDR3 region has 11 residues. Germline lookup yields CDR1 SGHTA and CDR2 FQGNSA. Trimming removed 5 bases at V and 5 bases at J, with 6 bases between. CDR3: CASSPRTEAFF. The CDR3 DNA sequence: TGTGCCAGCAGCCCCCGTACTGAAGCTTTCTTT.

The rearrangement uses TRBV28 and TRBJ2-1; D possibly corresponds to TRBD1 (6 bases). Germline CDR1 and CDR2: MDHEN and SYDVKM. Trimming removed 3 bases from V and 1 base from J, with 10 bases in between. This CDR3 is built from 15 residues. For the CDR3, the DNA is TGTGCCAGCAGTTTGGGGGCGCGGTCCTACAATGAGCAGTTCTTC. It codes for CASSLGARSYNEQFF.

The chain has TRBV6-5 and TRBJ1-6; 12 bases fit TRBD1. Trimming at V came to 4 bases and at J to 9 bases, leaving 4 bases not matched to a gene. The CDR3 is 15 amino acids. Germline V gene sequence: CDR1 MNHEY, CDR2 SVGAGI. Here the CDR3 reads CASSWGQGAGSPLHF. The CDR3 nucleotides read TGTGCCAGCAGTTGGGGACAGGGGGCAGGTTCACCCCTCCACTTT.

On this clone itself: The sample holds other DNA sequences that translate to the same CDR3. The V and J genes are TRBV4-1 and TRBJ1-2; D unclear. Germline V gene data show CDR1 as MGHRA and CDR2 as YSYEKL. This CDR3 is built from 18 residues. The germline V and J ends were trimmed by 2 bases and 0 bases, with 19 bases remaining between them. CDR3 sequence (DNA): TGCGCCAGCAGCCAACCAGGCCCCTCCGACGGACCTAACTATGGCTACACCTTC. Translation gives CASSQPGPSDGPNYGYTF.

This clone was recorded only once. The chain recombines TRBV19 with TRBJ1-1; TRBD1 might be the D (5 bases). The germline CDR1 and CDR2 sequences are LNHDA and SQIVND (reference sequence). The CDR3 sequence is 15 residues long. V was trimmed by 1 base and J by 0 bases, leaving 9 bases between them. The CDR3 protein is CASSIGKGVNTEAFF. The CDR3 DNA sequence: TGTGCCAGTAGTATAGGTAAAGGGGTGAACACTGAAGCTTTCTTT.

The chain links TRBV5-6 to TRBJ1-5; D is undetermined. Germline V gene data show CDR1 as SGHDT and CDR2 as YYEEEE. The CDR3 runs 14 residues. Trimming shortened V by 0 bases and J by 2 bases, and 6 bases separated the two germline ends. The CDR3 region is CASSLGRRNQPQHF. DNA of the CDR3: TGTGCCAGCAGCTTGGGAAGACGCAATCAGCCCCAGCATTTT.

This sequence joins TRBV6-5 and TRBJ2-3, with 7 bases that match TRBD2. This CDR3 is 14 amino acids long. Germline CDR1 and CDR2: MNHEY and SVGAGI. With V trimmed by 7 bases and J by 2 bases, 6 bases remained unmatched. CDR3 loop: CASTPAGNTDTQYF. CDR3 coding DNA: TGTGCCAGCACCCCAGCGGGAAACACAGATACGCAGTATTTT.

The rearrangement links TRBV7-2 to TRBJ2-3, with 9 bases that match TRBD2. The CDR3 is made up of 18 amino acids. Germline CDR1 is SGHTA and CDR2 is FQGNSA. V lost 0 bases, J lost 0 bases, and 7 bases stayed unmatched. CDR3 nucleotide sequence: TGTGCCAGCAGCTTAGCACGGACTAGCGAAACTAGCACAGATACGCAGTATTTT. Protein sequence: CASSLARTSETSTDTQYF. Looking up the rest from reference TRBV7-2 and TRBJ2-3 gives the full variable domain: GAGVSQSPSNKVTEKGKDVELRCDPISGHTALYWYRQSLGQGLEFLIYFQGNSAPDKSGLPSDRFSAERTGGSVSTLTIQRTQQEDSAVYLCASSLARTSETSTDTQYFGPGTRLTVL.

J is TRBJ2-7 and V is TRBV7-2, with 13 bases that match TRBD2. The CDR3 contains 15 residues. V dropped 5 bases and J dropped 4; count of bases not matched to a gene: 5. Germline V gene lookup returns CDR1 SGHTA and CDR2 FQGNSA. The CDR3 is CASSGWTSGSYEQYF. The CDR3 DNA reads TGTGCCAGCAGCGGGTGGACTAGCGGGAGTTACGAGCAGTACTTC.

V usage is TRBV6-5 and J usage is TRBJ2-7; D could derive from TRBD1 or TRBD2 (5 bases each). Germline V CDR1 and CDR2: MNHEY, SVGAGI. This CDR3 region has 15 residues. The V end was cut by 0 bases, the J end by 6 bases, with 15 bases between. The CDR3: CASSYSRAGTAEQYF. CDR3 coding DNA: TGTGCCAGCAGTTACTCGAGGGCAGGGACGGCCGAGCAGTACTTC.

This clone was seen once. The chain links TRBV28 to TRBJ2-1; D unclear. Germline CDR1 is MDHEN and CDR2 is SYDVKM. V shed 6 bases and J shed 8 bases, with 17 bases lying between them. The CDR3 length is 14 residues. The CDR3 region has the DNA TGTGCCAGCAGCCCGATCGCGGACGCGGATGAGCAGTTCTTC. It encodes CASSPIADADEQFF.

The rearrangement joins TRBV9 to TRBJ1-1, with 7 bases matching TRBD1. Germline V gene lookup returns CDR1 SGDLS and CDR2 YYNGEE. The CDR3 spans 14 residues. Losses at the gene ends were 6 bases for V and 3 bases for J; bases not matched to a gene: 8. CDR3 sequence reads: CASNEATGYTEAFF. Written as DNA, the CDR3 is TGTGCCAGCAATGAAGCGACAGGGTACACTGAAGCTTTCTTT.

This clone showed up just a few times. The V call is TRBV14, the J call TRBJ2-7; the match to TRBD1 covers 8 bases. The J segment lost 2 bases and the V segment lost 3 bases, leaving 6 bases of the junction unmatched. Germline values: CDR1 SGHDN, CDR2 FVKESK. The CDR3 sequence is 15 residues long. The CDR3: CASSQGQGATYEQYF. CDR3 nucleotides: TGTGCCAGCAGCCAGGGCCAGGGGGCTACCTACGAGCAGTACTTC.

The chain is built from TRBV15 and TRBJ2-7; 10 bases are a match to TRBD1. The CDR3 totals 13 residues. The germline V gene has CDR1 LNHNV and CDR2 YYDKDF (reference sequence). The trim removed 3 bases at V and 7 bases at J, leaving 3 bases unmatched. The CDR3 spells CATSRTGGGEQYF. The CDR3 DNA follows: TGTGCCACCAGCAGGACAGGGGGCGGTGAGCAGTACTTC.

The chain employs TRBV28 and TRBJ1-5; the D is unclear. The V and J ends lost 3 bases and 7 bases respectively, with 7 bases between them. Germline V lookup: CDR1 MDHEN, CDR2 SYDVKM. This CDR3 has 12 amino acids. As DNA, the CDR3 is TGTGCCAGCAGTTTCCTCCAGCAGCCCCAGCATTTT. Amino acids: CASSFLQQPQHF.

This rearrangement joins TRBV11-2 to TRBJ1-1; D not certain. This CDR3 region has 12 residues. The V and J ends lost 4 bases and 10 bases respectively, with 13 bases between them. Looked up from germline, CDR1 is SGHAT and CDR2 is FQNNGV. The chain's CDR3 is CASSSGTLPAFF. The CDR3, as DNA: TGTGCCAGCAGCTCTGGAACCCTGCCAGCTTTCTTT.

V gene TRBV10-3 combines with J gene TRBJ1-2; D not certain. Looked up from germline, CDR1 is ENHRY and CDR2 is SYGVKD. The CDR3 sequence is 13 residues long. The V gene lost 6 bases and the J gene lost 1 base, with 9 bases spanning the gap. CDR3 amino acids: CAISADLNYGYTF. The CDR3 DNA follows: TGTGCCATCAGCGCGGATCTTAACTATGGCTACACCTTC.

This clone turned up a few times. This chain links TRBV2 with TRBJ2-7; possible D gene TRBD1, 6 bases. Deletions cut 6 bases from V and 4 bases from J, with 10 bases between. Germline V gene sequence: CDR1 SNHLY, CDR2 FYNNEI. The CDR3 consists of 12 residues. CDR3 nucleotides: TGTGCCAGCAGGGGGGCAGCGTACGAGCAGTACTTC. Protein sequence: CASRGAAYEQYF.

The rearrangement uses TRBV3-1 (or the pseudogene TRBV3-2) and TRBJ2-3; 15 nucleotides align to TRBD2. With 6 bases clipped from V and 5 bases from J, the junction kept 12 bases outside the gene matches. Germline V gives CDR1 LGHDT, CDR2 YNNKEL (reference sequence). The CDR3 covers 18 residues. CDR3 coding DNA: TGTGCCAGCAGTCCTCGTTGGACTAGCGGGAGGGTAGTAGATACGCAGTATTTT. Translated, it gives CASSPRWTSGRVVDTQYF.

The chain joins TRBV6-5 to TRBJ2-3; the D is unclear. Trimming cost V 0 bases and J 0 bases, with 7 bases left between them. Germline V gene lookup returns CDR1 MNHEY and CDR2 SVGAGI. The CDR3 extends over 15 amino acids. The CDR3 DNA reads as TGTGCCAGCAGTTACTCCGCAGCTAGCACAGATACGCAGTATTTT. Its protein product is CASSYSAASTDTQYF.

This chain connects TRBV7-2 to TRBJ2-5; possibly TRBD2 for D (5 bases). CDR3 length: 15 residues. Trimming removed 1 base at V and 1 base at J, with 10 bases between. Germline-derived CDR1 and CDR2 are SGHTA and FQGNSA. CDR3 in DNA: TGTGCCAGCAGCTTAGGCGGGTGGTCCCAAGAGACCCAGTACTTC. It translates to CASSLGGWSQETQYF.

The chain joins TRBV5-5 to TRBJ2-7; 7 bases are shared with TRBD2. This CDR3 is 16 amino acids long. Unmatched junction bases numbered 11, after V lost 4 bases and J lost 1 base. Germline assignment: CDR1 SGHKS and CDR2 YYEKEE (reference sequence). The CDR3 DNA reads as TGTGCCAGCAGCCTACCTTTGGAAGCGGGGTCCTACGAGCAGTACTTC. It yields the protein CASSLPLEAGSYEQYF.